Below, 12 T cell receptor delta chains from the same sample are listed, as sequenced in a study of gamma-delta T cells after stem cell transplantation (dated by TCRdb to about 2016). The library came from RT-PCR. Sequencing was performed on an Illumina MiSeq. TCRdb processed the public reads again with the CATT caller, after which rows with matching DNA were combined. This sample is represented by around 1,400 delta-chain clones; over 12% of them were singletons. The ten most abundant clones make up around 47% of the sample. The sample was gamma-delta T cells. These receptors all stem from a human donor. It is not recorded whose cells these are; they may come from a transplant donor.

The gene calls are TRDV1 and TRDJ1; perhaps TRDD3 as D (5 bases). From germline, CDR1 is TSWWSYY and CDR2 QGS. The CDR3 has 19 amino acids. V lost 1 base and J lost 2, with 23 bases in between. CDR3 in amino acids: CALGEPLTPPIPKTDKLIF. In nucleotides, the CDR3 is TGTGCTCTTGGGGAACCTCTCACTCCGCCGATACCGAAGACCGATAAACTCATCTTT.

This clone has just a few counts. This chain joins TRDV2 and TRDJ3; 8 bases are shared with TRDD3. The V and J ends lost 0 bases and 3 bases, in that order; junction bases with no gene match: 12. The CDR3 is made up of 20 amino acids. From germline, CDR1 is GEAIGNYY and CDR2 EKD. CDR3 loop: CACDTGTGGPLNWDTRQMFF. CDR3 coding DNA: TGTGCCTGTGACACCGGTACTGGGGGCCCCCTCAACTGGGACACCCGACAGATGTTTTTC.

Only a few counts were recorded for this clone. The rearrangement uses TRDV2 and TRDJ3, with 10 nucleotides matching TRDD3. J was trimmed by 0 bases and V by 0 bases; bases with no gene match: 10. This CDR3 is 21 amino acids long. Germline loops: CDR1 GEAIGNYY, CDR2 EKD. The CDR3 DNA is TGTGCCTGTGACACCGCGGGCTGGGGGATAGAGTCCTCCTGGGACACCCGACAGATGTTTTTC. Translation: CACDTAGWGIESSWDTRQMFF.

This clone was recorded only once. The gene calls are TRDV2 and TRDJ1, with 10 bases fitting TRDD3. Germline lookup yields CDR1 GEAIGNYY and CDR2 EKD. Trimming removed 5 bases from V and 10 bases from J; junction bases left unmatched: 24. The CDR3 contains 18 residues. CDR3 in amino acids: CACVPRPFTGGFQYRLIF. As DNA, the CDR3 is TGTGCCTGTGTCCCTAGACCTTTTACTGGGGGATTTCAATATAGACTCATCTTT.

Within the sample, this clone is large. This chain uses TRDV2 with TRDJ1; 9 positions match TRDD3. The V gene end was trimmed by 0 bases and the J gene end by 7 bases; junction bases not matched to a gene: 11. The CDR3 is 16 amino acids. CDR1 GEAIGNYY and CDR2 EKD come from the germline V gene. The CDR3 DNA reads as TGTGCCTGTGACACCGTTTCGGGGGATACTGGGGTTAAACTCATCTTT. Translating gives CACDTVSGDTGVKLIF.

This clone has more than one count but fewer than ten. The chain uses TRDV2 and TRDJ1; 11 nucleotides agree with TRDD3. Germline CDR1 reads GEAIGNYY; CDR2 reads EKD. The CDR3 length is 18 residues. V gave up 3 bases and J gave up 3 bases; unmatched junction bases: 14. This chain's CDR3 is CACDFIFTGGYPADKLIF. CDR3 bases: TGTGCCTGTGACTTCATTTTTACTGGGGGATATCCAGCCGATAAACTCATCTTT.

Details on this clone: TCRdb's protein for this DNA is that of a much larger clone and differs from the translation at residue 9, likely a read error; the protein shown is the DNA translation. The chain links TRDV2 to TRDJ1; perhaps TRDD3 as D (5 bases). Germline V gene data show CDR1 as GEAIGNYY and CDR2 as EKD. This CDR3 is 18 amino acids long. Trimming took off 1 base at V and 1 base at J, with 21 bases between the two ends. The chain's CDR3 is CACDTIVLEDKGTDKLIF. The CDR3 nucleotides are TGTGCCTGTGACACGATCGTACTGGAGGATAAGGGCACCGATAAACTCATCTTT.

As concerns this clone: A much larger clone differs from this one at a single base, so this may be a read error. The chain employs TRDV2 and TRDJ3, with 8 bases fitting TRDD3. The germline V gene has CDR1 GEAIGNYY and CDR2 EKD. V was pared by 1 base and J by 0 bases, with 7 bases of the junction left unmatched. The CDR3 runs 19 residues. In DNA form, the CDR3 reads TGTGCCTGTGACACGTTCCTGGGGGAGAGCTCCTGGGACACCCGACAGATGTTTTTC. Its translation is CACDTFLGESSWDTRQMFF.

This clone was recorded a few times. This chain uses TRDV2 with TRDJ1, with 10 bases aligning to TRDD3. The junction had 12 bases not matched to a gene; V was cut back by 1 base and J by 2 bases. CDR3 size: 18 residues. Germline CDR1 is GEAIGNYY and CDR2 is EKD. The CDR3 bases are TGTGCCTGTGACACTCTCGCCGAACAACTGGGGGATACCGATAAACTCATCTTT. This codes for CACDTLAEQLGDTDKLIF.

As concerns this clone: This likely came from a read error, as a far larger clone is one base away. The chain is built from TRDV2 and TRDJ3; the match to TRDD3 covers 10 bases. The V gene end was trimmed by 0 bases and the J gene end by 1 base; junction bases not matched to a gene: 11. CDR1 GEAIGNYY and CDR2 EKD come from the germline V gene. The CDR3 contains 21 residues. As DNA, the CDR3 is TGTGCCTGTGACACCGCGTCGTATGGGGGATACAATTCCTGGGACACCCGACAGATGTTTTTC. This codes for CACDTASYGGYNSWDTRQMFF.

The chain has TRDV2 and TRDJ1, with 12 nucleotides matching TRDD3. Germline CDR1 GEAIGNYY, CDR2 EKD. Trimming removed 4 bases from V and 5 bases from J; junction bases left unmatched: 19. The CDR3 is 19 amino acids. CDR3 residues: CACETLTGGYQLPQDKLIF. CDR3 DNA: TGTGCCTGTGAAACCTTAACTGGGGGATACCAATTACCTCAAGATAAACTCATCTTT.

With respect to this clone: The junction departs from the called germline gene at one end, perhaps through a read error. J is TRDJ1 and V is TRDV2; 12 bases match TRDD3. The CDR3 contains 17 residues. The V gene's germline CDR1 is GEAIGNYY and CDR2 EKD. The CDR3, as DNA: TGTGCCTGTGACCCTCGCGTAACTGGGGGATACACCGATCAACTCATCTTT. Its protein product is CACDPRVTGGYTDQLIF.